One T cell receptor beta chain is described in this entry. This receptor's antigen is unknown. Base qualities are not provided; no much larger clone lies one nucleotide away. The immunoSEQ Assay, a bias-controlled multiplex PCR, was used to amplify TCRbeta CDR3 regions from genomic DNA. In the source study's methods: The number of nucleated cells in each sample was estimated by amplification of reference gene primers within the assay. To quantify the absolute abundance of each unique TCRbeta CDR3 rearrangement, sequence reads were collapsed and filtered. For each sample, productive Simpson clonality was calculated by taking the square root of Simpson's diversity index across productive rearrangements. Imported from immuneACCESS, the table was reduced by TCRdb to in-frame sequences with V and J called. These copies leave out some clones; in studies compared against another copy, an unresolved V gene accounts for under half, and the cause of the remainder is not known. V, J and clone size derive from that table, while D and trimming were established from the DNA sequence. The sample records approximately 300,000 clones, about 86% of which are singletons. Clones ranked in the top ten supply roughly 1.3% of the sample.

The CDR3 measures 15 amino acids from cysteine to phenylalanine. The entry retains the CDR3 DNA only, 45 bases that are in frame from base 1. As encoded in the germline V gene, CDR1 is SQVTM while CDR2 is ANQGSEA. V and J are trimmed by 1 base and 1 base, and the gene matches miss 7 bases of the junction. This entry comes from a study of blood T cell repertoires in COVID-19 (TCRdb year 2020). For context, the study as a whole: Samples from collaborators originated in the United States, Italy and Spain and spanned both the acute and convalescent phases of COVID-19. The material from the prospective study consisted of cDNA or gDNA derived from T cells, B-cell-depleted T cells, or PBMCs. Subjects who had been exposed to COVID-19, were actively infected with it, or had recovered from it provided the deeply sampled blood TCRbeta repertoires that made up the dataset. The repertoires were made available in a free public database intended to serve as a resource for research on the immune response to SARS-CoV-2. Samples came from the ongoing ImmuneRACE study (first 160 participants) plus 1,254 subjects from 6 global collaborators. The sample metadata nearly always contained a de-identified subject ID, COVID-19 status, age in years and sex. Where HLA class I and class II types were available, the types were taken from metadata supplied by the sample provider, not from assay-based typing. General conclusions and limits of the study: How much clinical and demographic metadata was included differed by source and by participant, and the metadata was provided uncurated.

Each collaborating institution followed its own protocols to collect whole blood in K2EDTA tubes. Collaborator samples were shipped for TCRbeta analysis as frozen whole blood, isolated PBMCs, or DNA extracted from either sample type. The clonotype was recovered from a woman between 50 and 59 years old with acute or convalescent COVID-19. What was sequenced was peripheral blood. Recombination joined TRBV29-1 with TRBJ2-7, with 7 central nucleotides matching TRBD2. The encoded CDR3 is CSVEGLAGASYEQYF. The DNA is as follows: TGCAGCGTTGAAGGCTTAGCGGGCGCTTCCTACGAGCAGTACTTC.